The T cell receptor beta chain described here comes from a study of control samples from healthy donors and cancer patients. Profiled with immunoSEQ multiplex PCR; TCRdb holds only in-frame clones, not every one. Of 150,000 or so clones listed, roughly 89% are singletons. The CDR3 is 14 residues long. Trimming removed 4 bases at V and 4 bases at J, with 12 bases between. The germline V gene encodes CDR1 SGHRS and CDR2 YFSETQ. The chain links TRBV5-1 to TRBJ2-1; D tentatively reads TRBD1 or TRBD2 (5 bases each). The sequence came from a man between 18 and 29 years old in good health. Sequenced sample: blood. This CDR3 is CASSHRDGYNEQFF. CDR3 in DNA: TGCGCCAGCAGCCACCGGGACGGGTACAATGAGCAGTTCTTC.